A selection of T cell receptor beta chains follows, all from one sample in a study of blood T cell repertoires in COVID-19. This table comes from immunoSEQ multiplex PCR, and its TCRdb copy is limited to in-frame clones, with some not included. The repertoire has over 35,000 clones, 65% to 90% of them found once; the top ten carry about 9.3%. What was sequenced was peripheral blood. All receptors derive from a human donor in a cohort sampled during active COVID-19. Each CDR3 is given with its conserved first and last residue. A D gene is named only where the DNA matches it firmly. Part of the rows lack a size; the others show once, few, many or a class for expanded clones.

TRBJ2-1	-	TRBD2	TRBV14	TGTGCCAGCAGCCAAGATCTCCTAGCGGGAGTTTATGAGCAGTTCTTC	CASSQDLLAGVYEQFF
TRBJ1-1	once	TRBD1	TRBV6-5	TGTGCTTCCGGGACAGGGGGCTCGAGCACTGAAGCTTTCTTT	CASGTGGSSTEAFF
TRBJ2-3	-	-	TRBV6-5	TGTGCCAGCAGTTCTTGGGGGGTTGATACGCAGTATTTT	CASSSWGVDTQYF
TRBJ2-3	-	TRBD1	TRBV20-1	TGCAGTGTAACGACAGGGGGTACGCAGTATTTT	CSVTTGGTQYF
TRBJ1-1	-	-	TRBV9	TGTGCCAGCAGCCCGATCCCCAGTGCTGAAGCTTTCTTT	CASSPIPSAEAFF
TRBJ2-1	-	-	TRBV9	TGTGCCAGCAGCCCAGCGACAGCTAGCAATGAGCAGTTCTTC	CASSPATASNEQFF
TRBJ2-7	-	TRBD2	TRBV7-9	TGTGCCAGCAGCTTAGAACTAGCGGGATCCCACGAGCAGTACTTC	CASSLELAGSHEQYF
TRBJ2-3	-	-	TRBV30	TGTGCCTGGACAGGGGTAACCCGAGCAGATACGCAGTATTTT	CAWTGVTRADTQYF
TRBJ2-3	-	TRBD2	TRBV3-1/TRBV3-2	TGTGCCAGCAGCCTGATCGGGGGGACAGATACGCAGTATTTT	CASSLIGGTDTQYF
TRBJ2-1	-	TRBD1	TRBV6-5	TGTGCCAGCAGCTCTATAACAGGGGGTTATGAGCAGTTCTTC	CASSSITGGYEQFF
TRBJ2-1	-	TRBD2	TRBV29-1	TGCAGCGTTGATGCTCGCGGGAGGATCTCCTACAATGAGCAGTTCTTC	CSVDARGRISYNEQFF
TRBJ1-1	few	-	TRBV5-6	TGTGCCAGCAGCTTGGGTCCAGGGGCCATACGCATGAACACTGAAGCTTTCTTT	CASSLGPGAIRMNTEAFF
TRBJ1-6	-	-	TRBV30	TGTGCCTGGAGCTTCAGGGGCAATAATTCACCCCTCCACTTT	CAWSFRGNNSPLHF
TRBJ1-2	-	-	TRBV6-1	TGTGCCAGCAGTGAAGCGCCAAGCCGGACAGCTCGAACCTTC	CASSEAPSRTARTF
TRBJ2-5	-	-	TRBV9	TGTGCCAGCAGCGTATTCGCAGGGTTGTCAGAGACCCAGTACTTC	CASSVFAGLSETQYF
TRBJ2-2	-	-	TRBV7-2	TGTGCCAGCAGCCTCTCGGTCTCCGACACCGGGGAGCTGTTTTTT	CASSLSVSDTGELFF
TRBJ1-2	-	TRBD1	TRBV9	TGTGCCAGCAGCCGGACAGGGGTGAACTATGGCTACACCTTC	CASSRTGVNYGYTF
TRBJ2-5	once	-	TRBV2	TGTGCCAGCAATCAAGGACCGGACAAGAGTGGGACCCAGTACTTC	CASNQGPDKSGTQYF